Listed below are T cell receptor beta chains from one sample, sequenced in a study of early T cells in non-severe SARS-CoV-2 infection. TCRdb recomputed calls from the 5' RACE reads with MiXCR, one row per CDR3 protein. The repertoire holds some 32,000 distinct CDR3 sequences, with 6.6% as singletons. Sequencing was performed on whole blood. These TCRs come from an adult who was a healthcare worker with PCR-confirmed SARS-CoV-2 infection or an uninfected control (not recorded which). Both conserved end residues are part of each CDR3.

14	TRBV7-2	TRBJ2-1	CASSFRDKYNEQFF
15	TRBV5-1	TRBJ1-6	CASSYQGQGSSPLHF
14	TRBV18	TRBJ2-1	CASSPPGGRYEQFF
12	TRBV29-1	TRBJ2-1	CSVRTSYNEQFF
17	TRBV19	TRBJ2-6	CASSPGTGDSGANVLTF
13	TRBV30	TRBJ1-2	CAWSDGNNYGYTF
17	TRBV20-1	TRBJ1-1	CSATTPLVIGENTEAFF
14	TRBV5-1	TRBJ2-5	CASSLPDSRETQYF
14	TRBV7-3	TRBJ1-6	CASSLGGYNSPLHF
10	TRBV12-3/TRBV12-4	TRBJ2-5	CAILWETQYF
15	TRBV19	TRBJ2-3	CASTAPGGRTDTQYF
13	TRBV27	TRBJ2-2	CASIGANTGELFF
16	TRBV13	TRBJ2-1	CASLAQGSHNYNEQFF
14	TRBV10-2	TRBJ2-1	CASIGLAGNNEQFF
17	TRBV6-2/TRBV6-3	TRBJ2-7	CASSYSGRDRGSYEQYF
14	TRBV7-2	TRBJ2-1	CASSPWGGFNEQFF
14	TRBV29-1	TRBJ1-1	CSGRHRGANTEAFF
14	TRBV20-1	TRBJ1-5	CSAGLPEGNQPQHF
11	TRBV6-5	TRBJ2-1	CASRGFGEQFF
13	TRBV19	TRBJ2-7	CASSKGTRGEQYF
12	TRBV11-2	TRBJ2-1	CASSLVRNEQFF
13	TRBV7-3	TRBJ2-1	CASSLLLRGEQFF
14	TRBV28	TRBJ2-6	CASSGYSGANVLTF
11	TRBV7-2	TRBJ2-7	CASSLGAKQYF
16	TRBV5-1	TRBJ2-4	CASSFGSTLTKNIQYF
13	TRBV4-3	TRBJ2-1	CASSQLTSFEQFF
14	TRBV13	TRBJ1-1	CASSRGQGNTEAFF
14	TRBV12-3/TRBV12-4	TRBJ1-2	CASSSTGYHLGYTF
15	TRBV15	TRBJ2-7	CATSTPEAGNYEQYF
13	TRBV2	TRBJ2-2	CASTLQGPGELFF
16	TRBV4-3	TRBJ2-6	CASSQFQGSGANVLTF
15	TRBV6-6	TRBJ1-1	CASSYPPGQGEGAFF
12	TRBV20-1	TRBJ2-7	CSAGTSGYEQYF